The sample holds many counts of the clone carrying this T cell receptor beta chain. Its antigen is currently unknown. This entry comes from a study of glioma-infiltrating T cells. Broader study findings: Non-neoplastic patients had below-expected tissue-blood divergence, while all gliomas exceeded expectation. Tissue and blood shared very few CDR3 sequences.

The CDR3 has 15 amino acids. With 1 base removed from V and 2 bases from J, the gap between germline ends came to 15 bases. CDR1 is DFQATT and CDR2 is SNEGSKA in the germline V gene (reference sequence). The iRepertoire nested amplicon-rescue multiplex PCR amplified TCR alpha and beta CDR3s from RNA. Tissue mRNA or PBMC total RNA, about 95-450 ng, went into one-step reverse transcription and amplification. Each CDR3 protein gets one entry after TCRdb re-called the multiplex PCR reads with MiXCR. The sample holds 150,000 to 200,000 distinct CDR3 sequences, about 46% seen once. Sequencing used glioma tissue, nonneoplastic brain tissue, or PBMCs (not recorded which). This sequence joins TRBV20-1 and TRBJ2-7; tentatively, D is TRBD2 (8 bases). This TCR derives from a human donor with low-grade glioma or glioblastoma, undergoing nonglioma brain surgery, or in good health (not recorded which). CDR3 DNA sequence: TGCAGTGCTAGAGGGGTAGCGGGACAGACCTACGAGCAGTACTTC. Protein: CSARGVAGQTYEQYF.